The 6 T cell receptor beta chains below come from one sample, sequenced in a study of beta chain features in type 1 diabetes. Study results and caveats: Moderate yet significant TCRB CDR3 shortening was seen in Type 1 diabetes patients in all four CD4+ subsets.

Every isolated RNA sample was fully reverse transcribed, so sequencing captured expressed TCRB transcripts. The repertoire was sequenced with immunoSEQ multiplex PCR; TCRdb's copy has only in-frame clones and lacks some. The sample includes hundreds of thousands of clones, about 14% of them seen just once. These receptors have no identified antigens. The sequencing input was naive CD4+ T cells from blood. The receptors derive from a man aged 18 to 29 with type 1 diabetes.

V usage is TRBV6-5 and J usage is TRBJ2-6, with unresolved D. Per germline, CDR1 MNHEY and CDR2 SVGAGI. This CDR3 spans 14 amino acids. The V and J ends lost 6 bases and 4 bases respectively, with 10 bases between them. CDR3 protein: CASRPTPGANVLTF. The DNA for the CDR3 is TGTGCCAGCAGGCCCACCCCAGGGGCCAACGTCCTGACTTTC.

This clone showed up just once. The CDR3 bases are TGTGCCAGCAGCAGAGGGGGGACAGGCCAAGAGACCCAGTACTTC. This translates into CASSRGGTGQETQYF. The rearrangement links TRBV9 to TRBJ2-5; 8 bases match TRBD1. The V gene end was trimmed by 4 bases and the J gene end by 1 base; junction bases not matched to a gene: 6. The CDR3 is 15 residues long. The germline gives CDR1 SGDLS, CDR2 YYNGEE.

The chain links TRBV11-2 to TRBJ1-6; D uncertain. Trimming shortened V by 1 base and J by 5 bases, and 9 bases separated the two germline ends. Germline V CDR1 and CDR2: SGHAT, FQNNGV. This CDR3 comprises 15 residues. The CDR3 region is CASSLVRRNNSPLHF. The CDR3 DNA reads TGTGCCAGCAGCTTAGTCCGACGGAATAATTCACCCCTCCACTTT. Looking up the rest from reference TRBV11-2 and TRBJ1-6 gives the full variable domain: EAGVAQSPRYKIIEKRQSVAFWCNPISGHATLYWYQQILGQGPKLLIQFQNNGVVDDSQLPKDRFSAERLKGVDSTLKIQPAKLEDSAVYLCASSLVRRNNSPLHFGNGTRLTVT.

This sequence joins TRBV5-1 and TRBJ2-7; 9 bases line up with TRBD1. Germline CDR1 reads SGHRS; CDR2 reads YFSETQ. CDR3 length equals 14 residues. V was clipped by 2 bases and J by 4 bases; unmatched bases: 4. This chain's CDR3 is CASSFSGQGYEQYF. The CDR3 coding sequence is TGCGCCAGCAGCTTTTCGGGACAGGGATACGAGCAGTACTTC.

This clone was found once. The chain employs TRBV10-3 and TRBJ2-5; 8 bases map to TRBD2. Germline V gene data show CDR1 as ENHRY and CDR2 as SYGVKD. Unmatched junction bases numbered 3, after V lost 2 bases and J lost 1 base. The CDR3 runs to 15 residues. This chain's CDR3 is CAISEGGGSQETQYF. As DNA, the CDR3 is TGTGCCATCAGTGAGGGCGGGGGGTCCCAAGAGACCCAGTACTTC.

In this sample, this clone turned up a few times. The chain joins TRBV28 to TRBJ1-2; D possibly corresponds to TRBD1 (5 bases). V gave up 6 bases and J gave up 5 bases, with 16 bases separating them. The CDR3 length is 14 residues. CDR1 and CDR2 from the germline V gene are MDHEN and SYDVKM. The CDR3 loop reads CASSQGVQLYGYTF. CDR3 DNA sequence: TGTGCCAGCAGCCAAGGGGTACAACTATATGGCTACACCTTC.